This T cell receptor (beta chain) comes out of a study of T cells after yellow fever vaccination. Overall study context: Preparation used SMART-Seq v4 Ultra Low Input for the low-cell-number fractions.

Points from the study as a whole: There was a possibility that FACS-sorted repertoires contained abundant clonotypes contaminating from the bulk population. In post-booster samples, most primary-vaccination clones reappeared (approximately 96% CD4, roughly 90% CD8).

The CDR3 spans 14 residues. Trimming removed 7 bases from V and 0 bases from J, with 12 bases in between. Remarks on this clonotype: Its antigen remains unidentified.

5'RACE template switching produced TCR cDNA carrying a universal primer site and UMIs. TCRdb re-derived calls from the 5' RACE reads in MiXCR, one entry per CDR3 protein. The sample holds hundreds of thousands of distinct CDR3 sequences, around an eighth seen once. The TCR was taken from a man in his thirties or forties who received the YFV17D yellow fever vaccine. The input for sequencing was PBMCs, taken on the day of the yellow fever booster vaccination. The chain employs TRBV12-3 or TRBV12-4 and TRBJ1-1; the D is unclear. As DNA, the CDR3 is TGTGCCAGCATCCCCGCTGGGATGAACACTGAAGCTTTCTTT. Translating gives CASIPAGMNTEAFF.